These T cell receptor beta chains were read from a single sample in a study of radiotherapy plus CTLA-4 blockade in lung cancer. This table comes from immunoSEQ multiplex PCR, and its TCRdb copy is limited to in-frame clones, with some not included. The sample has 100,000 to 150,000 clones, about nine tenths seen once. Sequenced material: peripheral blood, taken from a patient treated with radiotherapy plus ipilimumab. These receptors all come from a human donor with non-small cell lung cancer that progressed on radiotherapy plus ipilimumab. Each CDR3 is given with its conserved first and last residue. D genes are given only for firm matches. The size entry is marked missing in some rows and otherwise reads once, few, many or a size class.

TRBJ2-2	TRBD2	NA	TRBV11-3	CASSFREAGELFF	TGTGCCAGCAGCTTCCGGGAGGCCGGGGAGCTGTTTTTT
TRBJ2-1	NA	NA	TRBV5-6	CASSLRQDAYNEQFF	TGTGCCAGCAGCTTGAGACAGGATGCCTACAATGAGCAGTTCTTC
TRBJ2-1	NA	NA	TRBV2	CASRPGTSNEQFF	TGTGCCAGCAGACCCGGGACTTCCAATGAGCAGTTCTTC
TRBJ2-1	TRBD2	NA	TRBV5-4	CASSFPLAGSNEQFF	TGTGCCAGCAGCTTCCCTCTAGCGGGAAGCAATGAGCAGTTCTTC
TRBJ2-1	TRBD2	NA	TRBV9	CASSVTSGSYNEQFF	TGTGCCAGCAGCGTAACTAGCGGTTCCTACAATGAGCAGTTCTTC
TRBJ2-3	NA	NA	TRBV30	CAWSRRGYTDTQYF	TGTGCCTGGAGTAGACGGGGATACACAGATACGCAGTATTTT
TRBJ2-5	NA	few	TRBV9	CASSVREGSGETQYF	TGTGCCAGCAGCGTCAGGGAAGGCTCGGGGGAGACCCAGTACTTC
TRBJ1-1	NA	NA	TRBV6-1	CASSANRIEAFF	TGTGCCAGCAGTGCCAACAGAATTGAAGCTTTCTTT
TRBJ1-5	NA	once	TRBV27	CASSLIFNQPQHF	TGTGCCAGCAGTTTAATCTTCAATCAGCCCCAGCATTTT
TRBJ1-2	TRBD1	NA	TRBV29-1	CSVGTGVYGYTF	TGCAGCGTGGGGACAGGAGTCTATGGCTACACCTTC
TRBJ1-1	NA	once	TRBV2	CASSEGGQRTEAFF	TGTGCCAGCAGTGAAGGGGGGCAGAGGACTGAAGCTTTCTTT
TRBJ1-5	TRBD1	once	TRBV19	CASSIGRDRPNQPQHF	TGTGCCAGTAGTATAGGCCGGGACAGGCCAAATCAGCCCCAGCATTTT
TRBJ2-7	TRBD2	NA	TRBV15	CATSRGRLAGGLYEQYF	TGTGCCACCAGCAGAGGGAGACTAGCGGGAGGGCTGTACGAGCAGTACTTC
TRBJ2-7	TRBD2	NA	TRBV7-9	CASGVAGPAYEQYF	TGTGCCAGCGGAGTAGCGGGGCCTGCCTACGAGCAGTACTTC
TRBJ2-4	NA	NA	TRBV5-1	CASSSRPGEIDIQYF	TGCGCCAGCAGCTCGAGGCCGGGAGAGATCGACATTCAGTACTTC
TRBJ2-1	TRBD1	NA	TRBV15	CATSSDRDNEQFF	TGTGCCACCAGCTCCGACAGGGACAATGAGCAGTTCTTC
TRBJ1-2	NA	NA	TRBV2	CASRQNNYGYTF	TGTGCCAGCAGGCAGAATAACTATGGCTACACCTTC
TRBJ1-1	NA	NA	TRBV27	CASSLGGNTEAFF	TGTGCCAGCAGTTTAGGAGGGAACACTGAAGCTTTCTTT
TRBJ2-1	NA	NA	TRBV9	CASSSLGITFDEQFF	TGTGCCAGCAGCTCCCTAGGTATAACCTTCGATGAGCAGTTCTTC
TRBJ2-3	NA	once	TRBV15	CATSKRTIDTDTQYF	TGTGCCACCAGCAAGCGAACGATTGACACAGATACGCAGTATTTT
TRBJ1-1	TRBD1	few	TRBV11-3	CASSLGTGGLNTEAFF	TGTGCCAGCAGCTTAGGGACAGGAGGACTGAACACTGAAGCTTTCTTT
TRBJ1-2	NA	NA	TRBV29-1	CSVSAGLYGYTF	TGCAGCGTTTCAGCGGGACTATATGGCTACACCTTC
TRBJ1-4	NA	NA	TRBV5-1	CASSLRSGSEKLFF	TGCGCCAGCAGCTTGAGGTCAGGGAGTGAAAAACTGTTTTTT
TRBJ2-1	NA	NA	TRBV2	CASRPDPYNEQFF	TGTGCCAGCAGACCAGACCCCTACAATGAGCAGTTCTTC
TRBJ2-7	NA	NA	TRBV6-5	CASSTVPLGEQYF	TGTGCCAGCAGTACCGTTCCGTTGGGCGAGCAGTACTTC
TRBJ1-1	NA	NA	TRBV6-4	CASSDSGPGEWDTEAFF	TGTGCCAGCAGTGACTCGGGCCCAGGGGAGTGGGACACTGAAGCTTTCTTT
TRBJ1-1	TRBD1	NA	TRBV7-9	CASSLFRGGTEAFF	TGTGCCAGCAGCTTATTCAGGGGGGGCACTGAAGCTTTCTTT
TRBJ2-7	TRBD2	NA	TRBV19	CASSDRGSGTTTGREQYF	TGTGCCAGTAGTGACCGGGGTAGCGGGACCACAACGGGGCGCGAGCAGTACTTC
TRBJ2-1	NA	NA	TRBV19	CASSIRDPRVQFF	TGTGCCAGTAGTATACGGGACCCGAGGGTGCAGTTCTTC